Sequencing of this T cell receptor beta chain was carried out in a study of cytomegalovirus exposure and HLA in healthy donors. About the research overall: A prior study identified approximately 110 million unique TCR beta sequences from 200 million or so T cells. Broader study findings: Apparent HLA restriction characterized most CMV-associated TCR beta chains in a later analysis. A later analysis revealed that TCR association rates differed between HLA loci, peaking at DRB1 and bottoming out at HLA-C. What was likely a sequencing artifact was a cluster of highly shared sequence variants.

The PCR employed 60 Vbeta primers together with 13 Jbeta primers. Repertoires were generated with immunoSEQ multiplex PCR, while TCRdb's copy carries only in-frame clones and drops some. Among some 90,000 clones listed, over 75% were seen once. In regard to this clone: Its antigen is unknown.

Trimming took 0 bases from V and 4 from J; bases not matched to a gene: 2. The CDR3 loop spans 15 amino acids. Germline V CDR1 and CDR2: SNHLY, FYNNEI. The rearrangement links TRBV2 to TRBJ2-1; the match to TRBD1 covers 8 bases. The receptor's source is a man aged 50 or older in good health and CMV-seronegative. The sample taken for sequencing was PBMCs. In DNA form, the CDR3 reads TGTGCCAGCAGTGAAGCCCGGGACAGGTACAATGAGCAGTTCTTC. Translated, it gives CASSEARDRYNEQFF.